This T cell receptor (beta chain) is drawn from a study of blood T cell repertoires in COVID-19. Across the study: Researchers got acute and convalescent COVID-19 samples from the United States, Italy and Spain.

The CDR3 sequence is 15 residues long. J was trimmed by 6 bases and V by 5 bases; bases with no gene match: 11. In germline, CDR1 is MNHEY, CDR2 SMNVEV (reference sequence). Profiled with immunoSEQ multiplex PCR; TCRdb holds only in-frame clones, not every one. There are 250,000 to 350,000 clones in the sample; about four fifths occur only once, and roughly 1.6% lies in the top ten. The J gene is TRBJ2-3, the V gene TRBV27; 7 bases line up with TRBD1. The receptor's source is a human donor with COVID-19, enrolled during active disease. The donor label of this sample is uncertain. Sequencing was done on a sample of peripheral blood. The CDR3 protein is CASSPPTGWADTQYF. CDR3 coding DNA: TGTGCCAGCAGTCCCCCGACAGGGTGGGCCGATACGCAGTATTTT.